The 4 T cell receptor beta chains below were found in one sample sequenced in a study of radiation and T cells in renal cell carcinoma. The protocol was immunoSEQ multiplex PCR, while the TCRdb copy is restricted to in-frame clones and leaves out a portion. This table holds some 97,000 clones, 65% to 90% found once. The time point: blood 4 weeks post-SBRT, at nephrectomy. The treatment is: 15 Gy SBRT to primary tumor, nephrectomy 4 weeks later. The source was blood, collected from a patient whose treatment included radiotherapy and nephrectomy. The origin of the receptors is a man aged 55-75 years with renal cell carcinoma.

The rearrangement joins TRBV29-1 to TRBJ2-4, with a weak D call TRBD2 (6 bases). This CDR3 comprises 17 residues. Germline CDR1 SQVTM, CDR2 ANQGSEA. CDR3 protein: CSDEDRLPRGAKNIQYF. Here the CDR3 DNA reads TGCAGTGATGAGGACCGCCTCCCCCGGGGGGCCAAAAACATTCAGTACTTC.

This chain uses TRBV7-9 with TRBJ2-3; 10 bases align to TRBD2. After removal of 3 bases from V and 12 bases from J, the junction contained 6 bases not matched to a gene. The CDR3 runs 13 residues. Germline V gene sequence: CDR1 SEHNR, CDR2 FQNEAQ (reference sequence). CDR3 coding DNA: TGTGCCAGCAGCTTTCGTTCTAGCGGGGGCCAGTATTTT. Translated: CASSFRSSGGQYF.

The V gene is TRBV10-2, the J gene TRBJ2-7, with 11 bases fitting TRBD2. Germline CDR1 reads WSHSY; CDR2 reads SAAADI. The CDR3 is 15 residues long. The V segment lost 5 bases and the J segment 7 bases; nucleotides outside the gene matches: 10. The CDR3 sequence is CASSPGTSGWQEQYF. The CDR3 bases are TGCGCCAGCAGTCCCGGGACTAGCGGCTGGCAAGAGCAGTACTTC.

J is TRBJ2-7 and V is TRBV27, with no clear D. Germline CDR1 and CDR2: MNHEY and SMNVEV (reference sequence). The CDR3 sequence is 14 residues long. The V and J ends lost 3 bases and 4 bases respectively, with 13 bases between them. Here the CDR3 DNA reads TGTGCCAGCAGTTTTCATCCGGGTGCATACGAGCAGTACTTC. Protein sequence: CASSFHPGAYEQYF.